The entry that follows covers one T cell receptor beta chain sequence. It lacks a known antigen. No per-base quality is available; no much larger clone lies one base away. The immunoSEQ Assay, a bias-controlled multiplex PCR, was used to amplify TCRbeta CDR3 regions from genomic DNA. The study's own analysis went as follows. Nucleated cell counts per sample were estimated from amplification of reference gene primers within the assay. Sequence reads were collapsed and filtered to measure the absolute abundance of every unique TCRbeta CDR3 rearrangement. Productive Simpson clonality was computed per sample as the square root of Simpson's diversity index over productive rearrangements. Drawn from immuneACCESS, this table holds only the in-frame rearrangements with V and J called that TCRdb kept. Clones are partly lost; checked studies trace under half to an unresolved V gene and leave the rest unexplained. The DNA was the basis for D and trimming; V, J and clone size are from that table. This sample lists hundreds of thousands of clones; roughly nine tenths were detected once. Jointly, the top ten make up about 1% of the sample.

Ends trimmed: V by 1 base, J by 4 bases; bases unmatched to a gene: 6. From a lookup of the germline V gene, CDR1 and CDR2 are SGHVS and FNYEAQ. Its CDR3 holds 16 amino acids, cysteine through phenylalanine. Kept here is only the CDR3 DNA, which spans 48 bases and is read in frame from base 1. The data belong to a study of blood T cell repertoires in COVID-19 (dated by TCRdb to 2018 to 2020). Broadly, across the study: The collaborator samples originated in the United States, Italy and Spain and spanned the acute and convalescent phases of COVID-19. The samples were drawn from two sources: the first 160 participants of the ongoing ImmuneRACE study, and fewer than 1,500 subjects contributed by 6 global collaborators. A freely available public database, intended as a resource for researchers studying the immune response to SARS-CoV-2, is where the repertoires were released. Deeply sampled blood TCRbeta repertoires from subjects exposed to, actively infected with, or recovered from COVID-19 were included in the dataset. The prospective study material was composed of cDNA or gDNA derived from T cells, B-cell-depleted T cells, or PBMCs. Where available, HLA class I and class II types were obtained from metadata supplied by the sample provider rather than from assay-based typing. The sample metadata nearly always contained a de-identified subject ID, COVID-19 status, age in years and sex.

What the study reported, not specific to this receptor: The amount of clinical and demographic metadata varied by source and participant and was provided uncurated.

Enrolling through a virtual design, the prospective study's participants ranged in age from roughly 18 to 90 years and lived across 24 United States geographic areas. To assign participants to cohorts, the prospective study relied on clinical history that participants themselves reported in a screening survey and a study questionnaire. ImmuneRACE Cohort 3 recovered participants were defined by two consecutive negative NP/OP PCR tests, healthcare professional clearance, or symptom resolution. Mobile phlebotomists in the prospective study collected whole blood, serum and a nasopharyngeal or oropharyngeal swab from every participant. Prospective study participants could optionally give additional blood draws and questionnaires over an approximately 2-month period. Before DNA extraction, prospective study blood samples were shipped either frozen or at room temperature.

The chain is made from TRBV7-6 and TRBJ2-2; 7 nucleotides in the junction match TRBD2. The sample was PBMCs or T cells enriched from blood (not recorded which). This TCR was sampled from a man aged 18 to 35 who had recovered from COVID-19. The CDR3 region has the sequence CASSLGRPGGTGELFF. Read as DNA, the sequence is TGTGCCAGCAGCTTAGGTCGGCCGGGGGGCACCGGGGAGCTGTTTTTT.